These T cell receptor beta chains were read from a single sample in a study of blood T cells in healthy people across ages. TCRdb independently ran MiXCR on the 5' RACE reads; one entry per CDR3 protein. The table lists approximately 900,000 distinct CDR3 sequences, roughly 52% of them singletons. Sequenced sample: blood. The receptors here all came from a man aged 25 to 40 in good health. Each CDR3 is given with its conserved first and last residue. The order of the fields is CDR3 length, J gene, V gene, CDR3 protein.

16	TRBJ2-1	TRBV6-5	CASSFRSGGSYNEQFF
14	TRBJ1-6	TRBV6-6	CASSPGPINSPLHF
13	TRBJ2-7	TRBV6-2/TRBV6-3	CASRNSDRDEQYF
16	TRBJ2-1	TRBV5-1	CASSFTSGGTYNEQFF
15	TRBJ2-1	TRBV2	CASPNRDRGMNEQFF
13	TRBJ2-5	TRBV29-1	CSVEDQGDNEQYF
15	TRBJ2-7	TRBV4-1	CASSQEGSGAYEQYF
14	-	TRBV6-6	CASHSGTGDYEQYF
14	TRBJ2-3	TRBV6-5	CASRQGLATDTQYF
15	TRBJ2-2	TRBV2	CASTRTGEDTGELFF
16	TRBJ1-1	TRBV29-1	CSATLSTGGLNTEAFF